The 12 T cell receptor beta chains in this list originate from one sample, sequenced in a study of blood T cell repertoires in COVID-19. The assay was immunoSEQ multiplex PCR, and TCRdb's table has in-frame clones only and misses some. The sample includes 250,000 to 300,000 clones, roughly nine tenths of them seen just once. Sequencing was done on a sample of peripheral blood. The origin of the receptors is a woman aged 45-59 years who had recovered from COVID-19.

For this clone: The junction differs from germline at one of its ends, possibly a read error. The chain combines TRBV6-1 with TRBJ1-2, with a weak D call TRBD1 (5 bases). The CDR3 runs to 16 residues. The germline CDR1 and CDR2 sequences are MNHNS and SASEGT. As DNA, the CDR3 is TGTGCCAGCAGCGAAGGCGAAAGGGACTCTTTTCGGGGCTACACCTTC. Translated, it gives CASSEGERDSFRGYTF.

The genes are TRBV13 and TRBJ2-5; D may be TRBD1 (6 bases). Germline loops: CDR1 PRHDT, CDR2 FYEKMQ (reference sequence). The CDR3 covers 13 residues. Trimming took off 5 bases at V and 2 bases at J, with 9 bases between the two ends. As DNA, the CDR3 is TGTGCCAGCAGCCTGGGGACACAAGAGACCCAGTACTTC. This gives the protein CASSLGTQETQYF.

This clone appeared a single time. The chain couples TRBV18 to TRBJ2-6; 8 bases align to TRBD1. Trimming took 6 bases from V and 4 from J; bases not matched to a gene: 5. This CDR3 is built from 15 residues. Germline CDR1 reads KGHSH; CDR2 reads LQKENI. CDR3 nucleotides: TGTGCCAGCTCGGGACAGGACCAGGGGGCCAACGTCCTGACTTTC. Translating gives CASSGQDQGANVLTF.

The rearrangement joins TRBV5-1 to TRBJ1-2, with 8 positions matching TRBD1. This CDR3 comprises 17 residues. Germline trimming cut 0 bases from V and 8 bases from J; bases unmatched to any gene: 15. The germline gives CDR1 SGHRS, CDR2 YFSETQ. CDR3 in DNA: TGCGCCAGCAGCTTGGCGGGACAGGAGGGAGTTCTGCGAGGCTACACCTTC. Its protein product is CASSLAGQEGVLRGYTF.

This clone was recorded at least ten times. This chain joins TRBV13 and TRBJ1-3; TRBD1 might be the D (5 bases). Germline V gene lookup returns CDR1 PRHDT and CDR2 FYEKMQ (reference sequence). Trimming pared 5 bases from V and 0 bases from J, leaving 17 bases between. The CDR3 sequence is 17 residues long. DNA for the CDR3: TGTGCCAGCAGCCCCCGGAAGGGGCGCCTCTCTGGAAACACCATATATTTT. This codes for CASSPRKGRLSGNTIYF.

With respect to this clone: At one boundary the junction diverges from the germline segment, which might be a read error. CDR3 nucleotide sequence: TGTGCCAGTAGGATAGCGGGGGGGGAGCAGTTCTTC. Its protein product is CASRIAGGEQFF. J is TRBJ2-1 and V is TRBV19; TRBD2 aligns across 11 bases. Looked up from germline, CDR1 is LNHDA and CDR2 is SQIVND (reference sequence). The CDR3 consists of 12 residues.

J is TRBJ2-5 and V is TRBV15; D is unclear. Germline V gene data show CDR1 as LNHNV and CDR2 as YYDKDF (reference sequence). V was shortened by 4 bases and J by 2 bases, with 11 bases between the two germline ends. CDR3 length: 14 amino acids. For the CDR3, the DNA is TGTGCCACCAGCAAAACCAGGATACAAGAGACCCAGTACTTC. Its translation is CATSKTRIQETQYF. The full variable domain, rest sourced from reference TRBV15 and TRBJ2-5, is DAMVIQNPRYQVTQFGKPVTLSCSQTLNHNVMYWYQQKSSQAPKLLFHYYDKDFNNEADTPDNFQSRRPNTSFCFLDIRSPGLGDTAMYLCATSKTRIQETQYFGPGTRLLVL.

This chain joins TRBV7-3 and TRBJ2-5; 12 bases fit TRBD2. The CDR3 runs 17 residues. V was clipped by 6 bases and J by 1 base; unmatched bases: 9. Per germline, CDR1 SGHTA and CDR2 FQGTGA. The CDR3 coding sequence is TGTGCCAGCAGTCCCGGACTAGCGGGATGGCCCCAAGAGACCCAGTACTTC. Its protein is CASSPGLAGWPQETQYF.

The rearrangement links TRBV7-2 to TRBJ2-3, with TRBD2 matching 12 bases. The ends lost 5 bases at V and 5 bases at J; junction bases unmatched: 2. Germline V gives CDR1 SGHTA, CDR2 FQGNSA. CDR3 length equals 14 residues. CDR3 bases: TGTGCCAGCAGCCTGGGACTAGCGGGAGATACGCAGTATTTT. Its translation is CASSLGLAGDTQYF.

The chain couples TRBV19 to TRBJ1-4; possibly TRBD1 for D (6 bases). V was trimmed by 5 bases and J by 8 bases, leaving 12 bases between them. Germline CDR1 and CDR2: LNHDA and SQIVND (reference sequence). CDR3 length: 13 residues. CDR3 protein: CASSRNQGEKLFF. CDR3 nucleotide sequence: TGTGCCAGTAGTCGGAATCAGGGGGAAAAACTGTTTTTT.

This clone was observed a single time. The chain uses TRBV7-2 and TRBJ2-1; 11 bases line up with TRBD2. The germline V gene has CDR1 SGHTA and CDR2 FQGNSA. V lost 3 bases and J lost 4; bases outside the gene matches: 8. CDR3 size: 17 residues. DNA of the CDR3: TGTGCCAGCAGCTTCGGCCCGGGACTAGCGGTTTACAATGAGCAGTTCTTC. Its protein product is CASSFGPGLAVYNEQFF.

The CDR3 loop reads CASSLSSKGIYYGYTF. CDR3 sequence (DNA): TGTGCCAGCAGTTTATCGTCAAAGGGGATCTACTATGGCTACACCTTC. The genes are TRBV27 and TRBJ1-2; D possibly corresponds to TRBD1 (5 bases). The germline V gene encodes CDR1 MNHEY and CDR2 SMNVEV (reference sequence). Trimming took off 0 bases at V and 3 bases at J, with 14 bases between the two ends. The CDR3 sequence is 16 residues long.